Here is one T cell receptor (beta chain) with its context. Study processing details: Using reference gene primer amplification, nucleated cell counts were estimated. The assay was immunoSEQ multiplex PCR, and TCRdb's table has in-frame clones only and misses some. The V and J calls and clone size come from that table; D and trimming were worked out from the DNA. Of 100,000 to 150,000 clones in the sample, around 86% were seen once. The sample is drawn from a study of blood T cell repertoires in COVID-19. The wider study: Some COVID-19 samples were acute and others convalescent; all came from the United States, Italy and Spain. T cells, B-cell-depleted T cells, or PBMCs provided the cDNA or gDNA that served as material.

This TCR was sampled from a human donor in a cohort sampled during active COVID-19. The sample comprised peripheral blood.

CDR3 nucleotide sequence: TGTGCCAGCAGTGAAGGTACTCTGAGGGACTATGGCTACACCTTC. This gives the protein CASSEGTLRDYGYTF. V usage is TRBV25-1 and J usage is TRBJ1-2; D is uncertain. V was cut by 2 bases and J by 3 bases, with 13 bases left in between. CDR1 is MGHDK, CDR2 SYGVNS, per germline. CDR3 length: 15 amino acids.